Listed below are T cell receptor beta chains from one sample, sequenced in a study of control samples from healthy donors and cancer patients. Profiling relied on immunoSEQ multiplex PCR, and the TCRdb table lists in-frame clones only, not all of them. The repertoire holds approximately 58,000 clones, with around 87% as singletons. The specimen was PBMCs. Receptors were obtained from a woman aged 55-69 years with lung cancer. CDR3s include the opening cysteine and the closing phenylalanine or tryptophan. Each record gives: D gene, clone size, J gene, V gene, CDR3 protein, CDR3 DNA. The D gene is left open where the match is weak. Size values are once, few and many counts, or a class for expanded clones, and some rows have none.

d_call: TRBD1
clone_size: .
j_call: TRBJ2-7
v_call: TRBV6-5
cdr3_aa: CASSRDRGSSYEQYF
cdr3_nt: TGTGCCAGCAGCCGGGACAGGGGGAGCTCCTACGAGCAGTACTTC

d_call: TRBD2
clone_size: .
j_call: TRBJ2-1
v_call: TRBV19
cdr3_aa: CASSTLYSGTSGRAHNEQFF
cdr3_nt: TGTGCCAGTAGTACCCTTTATTCCGGGACTAGCGGGAGGGCCCATAATGAGCAGTTCTTC

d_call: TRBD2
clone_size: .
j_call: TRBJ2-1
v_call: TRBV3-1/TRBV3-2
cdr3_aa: CASSQRTSGFSYNEQFF
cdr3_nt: TGTGCCAGCAGCCAAAGGACTAGCGGATTCTCCTACAATGAGCAGTTCTTC

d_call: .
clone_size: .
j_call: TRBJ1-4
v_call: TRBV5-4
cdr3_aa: CASSGNDYEKLFF
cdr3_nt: TGTGCCAGCTCAGGGAACGACTATGAAAAACTGTTTTTT

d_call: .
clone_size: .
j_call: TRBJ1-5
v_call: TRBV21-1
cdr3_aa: CAGSKHLTHQPQHF
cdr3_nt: TGTGCCGGCAGCAAACACCTCACCCATCAGCCCCAGCATTTT

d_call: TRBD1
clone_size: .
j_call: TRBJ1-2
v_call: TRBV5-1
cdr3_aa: CASSGETGGFQSYTF
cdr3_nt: TGCGCCAGCAGCGGCGAAACAGGGGGTTTCCAGTCCTACACCTTC

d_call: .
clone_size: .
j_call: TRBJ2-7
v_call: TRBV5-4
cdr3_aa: CASSLDLAPTYEQYF
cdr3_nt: TGTGCCAGCAGCTTGGATCTAGCGCCAACCTACGAGCAGTACTTC

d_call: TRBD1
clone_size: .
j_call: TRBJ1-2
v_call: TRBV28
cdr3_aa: CASSPWDREYYGYTF
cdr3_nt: TGTGCCAGCAGTCCATGGGACAGAGAATACTATGGCTACACCTTC

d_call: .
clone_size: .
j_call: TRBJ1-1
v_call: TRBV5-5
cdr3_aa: CASSYTTNTEAFF
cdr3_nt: TGTGCCAGCAGTTACACGACGAACACTGAAGCTTTCTTT

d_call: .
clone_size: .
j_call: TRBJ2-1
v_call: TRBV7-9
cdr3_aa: CASSLTISYNEQFF
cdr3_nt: TGTGCCAGCAGCTTAACCATATCCTACAATGAGCAGTTCTTC

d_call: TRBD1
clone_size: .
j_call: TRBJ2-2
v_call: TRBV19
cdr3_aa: CASSPGTGAAGELFF
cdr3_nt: TGTGCCAGTAGCCCCGGGACAGGGGCGGCCGGGGAGCTGTTTTTT

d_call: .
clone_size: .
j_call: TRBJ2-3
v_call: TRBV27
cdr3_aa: CASSPAGGLVNTQYF
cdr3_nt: TGTGCCAGCAGTCCCGCAGGGGGGTTGGTAAATACGCAGTATTTT

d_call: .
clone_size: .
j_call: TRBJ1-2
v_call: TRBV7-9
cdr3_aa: CASSLAPAGDYGYTF
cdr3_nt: TGTGCCAGCAGCTTAGCCCCCGCAGGGGACTATGGCTACACCTTC

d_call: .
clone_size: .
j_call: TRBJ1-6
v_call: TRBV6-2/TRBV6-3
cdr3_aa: CASTYRARDSPLHF
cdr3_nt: TGTGCCAGCACTTACAGGGCACGAGATTCACCCCTCCACTTT

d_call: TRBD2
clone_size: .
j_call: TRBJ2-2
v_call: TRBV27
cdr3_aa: CASSLQTSGRATGELFF
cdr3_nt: TGTGCCAGCAGTTTACAGACTAGCGGGAGGGCCACCGGGGAGCTGTTTTTT

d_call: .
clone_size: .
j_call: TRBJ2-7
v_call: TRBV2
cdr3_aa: CASTGRDYEQYF
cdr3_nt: TGTGCCAGTACTGGCAGGGACTACGAGCAGTACTTC

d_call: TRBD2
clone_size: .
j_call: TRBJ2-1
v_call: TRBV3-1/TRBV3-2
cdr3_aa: CASSSAGPYNEQFF
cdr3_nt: TGTGCCAGCAGCTCAGCGGGGCCATACAATGAGCAGTTCTTC

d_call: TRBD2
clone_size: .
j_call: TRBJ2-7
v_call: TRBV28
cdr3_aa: CASSLSGLAGGYEQYF
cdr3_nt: TGTGCCAGCAGTTTATCGGGACTAGCGGGAGGGTACGAGCAGTACTTC

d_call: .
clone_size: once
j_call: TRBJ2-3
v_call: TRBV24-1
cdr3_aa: CATSDWGGDREDTQYF
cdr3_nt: TGTGCCACCAGTGATTGGGGGGGCGACAGAGAAGATACGCAGTATTTT

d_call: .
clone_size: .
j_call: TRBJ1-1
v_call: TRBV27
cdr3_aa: CASTSHTEAFF
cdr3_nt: TGTGCCAGCACATCCCACACTGAAGCTTTCTTT

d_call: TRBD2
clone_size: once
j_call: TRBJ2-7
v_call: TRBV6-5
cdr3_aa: CASSYSAGGISYEQYF
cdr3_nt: TGTGCCAGCAGTTACTCGGCGGGGGGGATCTCCTACGAGCAGTACTTC

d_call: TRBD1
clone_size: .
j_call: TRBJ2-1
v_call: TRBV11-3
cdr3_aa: CASSSPGGLGNEQFF
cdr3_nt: TGTGCCAGCAGCTCTCCAGGGGGCCTAGGCAATGAGCAGTTCTTC

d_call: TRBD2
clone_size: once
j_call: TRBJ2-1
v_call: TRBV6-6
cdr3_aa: CASRGTSGRASEQFF
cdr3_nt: TGTGCCAGCAGGGGGACTAGCGGGAGGGCCAGTGAGCAGTTCTTC

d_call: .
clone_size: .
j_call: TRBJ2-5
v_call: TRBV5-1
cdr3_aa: CASSLAIKETQYF
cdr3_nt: TGCGCCAGCAGCTTGGCCATTAAAGAGACCCAGTACTTC

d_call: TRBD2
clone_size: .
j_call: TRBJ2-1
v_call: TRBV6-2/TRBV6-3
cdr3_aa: CASSSREAPYNEQFF
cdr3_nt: TGTGCCAGCAGTTCTCGGGAGGCTCCCTACAATGAGCAGTTCTTC

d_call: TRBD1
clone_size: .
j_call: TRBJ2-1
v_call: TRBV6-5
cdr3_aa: CASRKDRGLVNEQFF
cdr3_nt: TGTGCCAGCAGGAAGGACAGGGGGCTGGTTAATGAGCAGTTCTTC

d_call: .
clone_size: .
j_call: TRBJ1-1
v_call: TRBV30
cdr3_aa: CAWSLKSGFAFF
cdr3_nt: TGTGCCTGGAGTCTTAAGTCAGGTTTTGCTTTCTTT

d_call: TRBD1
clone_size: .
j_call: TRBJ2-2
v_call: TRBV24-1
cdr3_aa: CATSDPRQGDTGELFF
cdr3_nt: TGTGCCACCAGTGATCCGAGACAGGGTGACACCGGGGAGCTGTTTTTT

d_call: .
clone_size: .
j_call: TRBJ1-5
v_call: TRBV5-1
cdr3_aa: CASSYGGNQPQHF
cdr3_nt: TGCGCCAGCAGCTATGGGGGGAATCAGCCCCAGCATTTT

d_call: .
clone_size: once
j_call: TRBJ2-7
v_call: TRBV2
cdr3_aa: CASSAYYEQYF
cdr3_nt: TGTGCCAGCAGTGCTTACTACGAGCAGTACTTC

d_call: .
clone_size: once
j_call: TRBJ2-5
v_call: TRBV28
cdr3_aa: CASYPGPGETQYF
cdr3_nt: TGTGCCAGCTACCCGGGGCCCGGAGAGACCCAGTACTTC

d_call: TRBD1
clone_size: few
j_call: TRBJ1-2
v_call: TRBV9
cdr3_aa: CASSTQGGAYGYTF
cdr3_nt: TGTGCCAGCAGCACACAGGGGGGGGCGTATGGCTACACCTTC

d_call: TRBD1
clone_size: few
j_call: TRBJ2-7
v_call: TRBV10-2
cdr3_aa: CASSEFPGQNYEQYF
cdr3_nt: TGCGCCAGCAGTGAGTTCCCGGGACAGAACTACGAGCAGTACTTC

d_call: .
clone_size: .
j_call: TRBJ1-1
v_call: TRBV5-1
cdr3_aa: CASSLDPGVSGRTFF
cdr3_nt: TGCGCCAGCAGCTTGGATCCGGGGGTGAGTGGGCGTACTTTCTTT

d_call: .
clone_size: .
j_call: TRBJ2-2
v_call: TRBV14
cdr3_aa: CASSLGSRESGELFF
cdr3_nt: TGTGCCAGCAGCCTAGGATCAAGGGAATCCGGGGAGCTGTTTTTT

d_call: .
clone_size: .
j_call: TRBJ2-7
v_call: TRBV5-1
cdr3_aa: CASSSAFSRVYEQYF
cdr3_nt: TGCGCCAGCAGCAGCGCTTTCTCCAGGGTCTACGAGCAGTACTTC

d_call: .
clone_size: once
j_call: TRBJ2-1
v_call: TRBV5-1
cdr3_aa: CASSLGDNNEQFF
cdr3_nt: TGCGCCAGCAGCTTGGGCGATAACAATGAGCAGTTCTTC